A selection of T cell receptor beta chains follows, all from one sample in a study of Graves' ophthalmopathy and Graves' hyperthyroidism. TCRdb ran MiXCR on the multiplex PCR reads and lists one entry per CDR3 protein. The table lists about 390,000 distinct CDR3 sequences, approximately 15% of them singletons. Source material: peripheral blood. The receptors were sampled from a woman in her late teens or twenties with stable Graves' hyperthyroidism. Both conserved end residues are part of each CDR3. The order of the fields is V gene, D gene, clone size, J gene, CDR3 DNA, CDR3 protein. A D gene is named only where the DNA matches it firmly. Rows give clone size only sometimes, using once, few, many, or a class for an expanded clone.

TRBV25-1,NA,many,TRBJ1-1,TGTGCCAGCAGTCCCCGACAGAGGGTCACTGAAGCTTTCTTT,CASSPRQRVTEAFF
TRBV24-1,NA,many,TRBJ1-5,TGTGCCACAGGGACTTATCAGCCCCAGCATTTT,CATGTYQPQHF
TRBV13,NA,many,TRBJ2-4,TGTGCCAGCAGCTTGGGTCCGGGGGTGGCCAAAAACATTCAGTACTTC,CASSLGPGVAKNIQYF
TRBV27,NA,many,TRBJ2-6,TGTGCCAGCAGATCGGTCAGGGTTTTGTCTGGGGCCAACGTCCTGACTTTC,CASRSVRVLSGANVLTF
TRBV5-5,NA,NA,TRBJ2-7,TGTGCCAGCAGCTTTAATTCGGGGCTGAAGGAGAAGCAGTACTTC,CASSFNSGLKEKQYF
TRBV6-5,NA,NA,TRBJ2-5,TGTGCCAGCAGTTCCAGCCAGGGGGAGACCCAGTACTTC,CASSSSQGETQYF
TRBV29-1,NA,many,TRBJ2-4,TGCAGCGTTGCAGGGCGACTAGCCAAAAACATTCAGTACTTC,CSVAGRLAKNIQYF
TRBV6-2/TRBV6-3,NA,many,TRBJ2-2,TGTGCCAGCAGTCCCCCCCGGAGGCCTTCCGGGGAGCTGTTTTTT,CASSPPRRPSGELFF
TRBV29-1,NA,many,TRBJ1-5,TGCAGCACTGGGGACACCAATCAGCCCCAGCATTTT,CSTGDTNQPQHF
TRBV28,TRBD1,NA,TRBJ2-7,TGTGCCAGCAGTTTATCCGACAGGGTCTACGAGCAGTACTTC,CASSLSDRVYEQYF
TRBV6-5,TRBD2,many,TRBJ2-5,TGTGCCAGCAGTTACACAAGCGGGGGAGAGACCCAGTACTTC,CASSYTSGGETQYF
TRBV12-3/TRBV12-4,NA,many,TRBJ1-5,TGTGCCAGCAGTTGGGGAGTAGATAATAGCAATCAGCCCCAGCATTTT,CASSWGVDNSNQPQHF
TRBV24-1,TRBD1,many,TRBJ2-5,TGTGCCACCAGTGATTTGCGGCAAGGGGGCAAAGAGACCCAGTACTTC,CATSDLRQGGKETQYF
TRBV6-2/TRBV6-3,NA,many,TRBJ1-6,TGTGCCAGCACTGGACGGTATAGTTCACCCCTCCACTTT,CASTGRYSSPLHF
TRBV20-1,TRBD1,few,TRBJ1-1,TGCAGTGCTAAGAGAGGGACAGCGGTCACTGAAGCTTTCTTT,CSAKRGTAVTEAFF
TRBV7-2,TRBD2,many,TRBJ2-5,TGTGCCAGCAGCCCAAGTGGGGGGGTCGTGGAGACCCAGTACTTC,CASSPSGGVVETQYF
TRBV15,NA,NA,TRBJ1-2,TGTGCCACCAGTCTCGGAGGAGGCTATGGCTACACCTTC,CATSLGGGYGYTF
TRBV6-5,NA,many,TRBJ1-1,TGTGCCAGCAGTTACTCCCTTGGGAGTGAAGCTTTCTTT,CASSYSLGSEAFF
TRBV5-5,NA,many,TRBJ2-7,TGTGCCAGCAGCCGACTAGTTTACGAGCAGTACTTC,CASSRLVYEQYF
TRBV6-5,NA,many,TRBJ1-1,TGTGCCAGCAGTTACTCGTCACTGAACACTGAAGCTTTCTTT,CASSYSSLNTEAFF
TRBV2,NA,many,TRBJ2-2,TGTGCCAGACAGGATAGGCAGGGTAACACCGGGGAGCTGTTTTTT,CARQDRQGNTGELFF
TRBV7-9,TRBD2,many,TRBJ2-7,TGTGCCAGCAGAGAGACTAGCGGGAGATACGAGCAGTACTTC,CASRETSGRYEQYF
TRBV10-3,NA,many,TRBJ2-5,TGTGCCATCAGTGTGATGGCCACCCAAGAGACCCAGTACTTC,CAISVMATQETQYF
TRBV6-1,TRBD1,NA,TRBJ2-5,TGTGCCAGCAGCCTCCGGGACAGGGTGCAAGAGACCCAGTACTTC,CASSLRDRVQETQYF
TRBV6-1,NA,many,TRBJ1-2,TGTGCCAGCAGTCCGCCCTTCGGACGGAGAACTTATGGCTACACCTTC,CASSPPFGRRTYGYTF
TRBV24-1,NA,many,TRBJ1-2,TGTGCCACCAGTGAGGCAGAAATAAGTTATGGCTACACCTTC,CATSEAEISYGYTF
TRBV19,TRBD1,many,TRBJ1-5,TGTGCCAGTAGTACGGACAGGGTAAGCAATCAGCCCCAGCATTTT,CASSTDRVSNQPQHF
TRBV6-2/TRBV6-3,TRBD1,NA,TRBJ1-5,TGTGCCAGCAAGATTGACCGCACAGGGGAACGGCGAAATCAGCCCCAGCATTTT,CASKIDRTGERRNQPQHF
TRBV25-1,TRBD1,many,TRBJ1-2,TGTGCCAGCCGGGACAGGACTTATGGCTACACCTTC,CASRDRTYGYTF
TRBV6-1,NA,NA,TRBJ2-7,TGTGCCAGCAGTGTATCCGGTGGGGGTAACTACGAGCAGTACTTC,CASSVSGGGNYEQYF
TRBV7-9,NA,few,TRBJ1-2,TGTGCCAGCAGCCCCCGTCCGGGGTGGTATTGCGGCTACACCTTC,CASSPRPGWYCGYTF
TRBV6-5,NA,NA,TRBJ1-1,TGTGCCAGCAGTTACGAAGAGGGCGGCGGGAACACTGAAGCTTTCTTT,CASSYEEGGGNTEAFF
TRBV5-1,NA,many,TRBJ2-7,TGCGCCAGCAGCCCCAGGTCCCCCTACGAGCAGTACTTC,CASSPRSPYEQYF
TRBV20-1,NA,many,TRBJ1-1,TGCAGTGCTGGCCGTTTCCGGCACGGAAAAGCTTTCTTT,CSAGRFRHGKAFF
TRBV12-3/TRBV12-4,TRBD1,many,TRBJ1-5,TGTGCCAGCAGTATCCACAGGGGGGATCAGCCCCAGCATTTT,CASSIHRGDQPQHF
TRBV12-3/TRBV12-4,TRBD1,many,TRBJ1-1,TGTGCCAGCAGTTTAGGACAGGGAGGAACTGAAGCTTTCTTT,CASSLGQGGTEAFF
TRBV19,NA,many,TRBJ2-7,TGTGCCAGTAGTGGAGGTCAGGGGCACAGCTACGAGCAGTACTTC,CASSGGQGHSYEQYF